This entry concerns a single T cell receptor (beta chain). Its antigen is currently unknown. Each of the donors was a healthy adult who was HIV-negative and had not had a recent acute infection or vaccination. Among the donors, all were Caucasian adults who lived in Nashville, Tennessee. The assay was immunoSEQ multiplex PCR, and TCRdb's table has in-frame clones only and misses some. This table holds 600,000 to 800,000 clones, 55% to 75% found once. This sample is drawn from a study of shared clonotypes between healthy human individuals. Study findings and constraints: Generation of non-shared clonotypes was less probable than generation of clonotypes shared by all four donors. Though the depth was large, rarefaction showed that sorted-subset sequencing was incomplete.

CDR3 length: 15 residues. The ends were cut back, 3 bases at V and 6 bases at J, with 16 bases in the middle. Germline V gene lookup returns CDR1 SEHNR and CDR2 FQNEAQ (reference sequence). Sequenced input: memory CD4+ T cells sorted from blood. Subset reported: CD45RA-negative fraction. This rearrangement joins TRBV7-9 to TRBJ2-3; D is perhaps TRBD2 (6 bases). The sequence derives from a woman in her twenties or thirties in good health. The CDR3 DNA reads TGTGCCAGCAGCTTCGCGGGACGAACCGCGGATACGCAGTATTTT. Translating it yields CASSFAGRTADTQYF.